Listed here are 18 T cell receptor beta chains from one sample, sequenced in a study of cytomegalovirus exposure and HLA in healthy donors. The PCR used 60 Vbeta and 13 Jbeta primers. Repertoires were generated with immunoSEQ multiplex PCR, while TCRdb's copy carries only in-frame clones and drops some. The sample lists 150,000 to 200,000 clones; about 80% were seen once. Material: PBMCs. The origin of the receptors is a man between 18 and 35 years old in good health and CMV-seronegative.

V usage is TRBV19 and J usage is TRBJ2-3; D possibly corresponds to TRBD2 (5 bases). Germline V CDR1 and CDR2: LNHDA, SQIVND (reference sequence). This CDR3 region has 15 residues. Trimming took 3 bases from V and 2 from J, leaving 12 bases between them. The CDR3, as DNA: TGTGCCAGTAGTATTGAGCGGCCCTTCACAGATACGCAGTATTTT. Translating gives CASSIERPFTDTQYF. Variable domain in full (rest from reference TRBV19 and TRBJ2-3): DGGITQSPKYLFRKEGQNVTLSCEQNLNHDAMYWYRQDPGQGLRLIYYSQIVNDFQKGDIAEGYSVSREKKESFPLTVTSAQKNPTAFYLCASSIERPFTDTQYFGPGTRLTVL.

This chain connects TRBV11-3 to TRBJ2-4; D gene unclear. The V gene lost 5 bases and the J gene lost 0 bases, with 8 bases spanning the gap. CDR1 is SGHNT and CDR2 is YENEEA in the germline V gene. This CDR3 region has 14 residues. The CDR3: CASSPPIAKNIQYF. CDR3 bases: TGTGCCAGCAGCCCCCCCATAGCCAAAAACATTCAGTACTTC.

The rearrangement joins TRBV6-5 to TRBJ1-1; 7 nucleotides line up with TRBD1. Germline V lookup: CDR1 MNHEY, CDR2 SVGAGI. V was pared by 6 bases and J by 5 bases, with 0 bases of the junction left unmatched. CDR3 length: 11 amino acids. The CDR3 nucleotides are TGTGCCAGCAGGGGACAGACTGAAGCTTTCTTT. It translates to CASRGQTEAFF.

V usage is TRBV2 and J usage is TRBJ2-1, with 12 bases lining up with TRBD2. This CDR3 comprises 13 residues. Germline CDR1 SNHLY, CDR2 FYNNEI. The V and J ends lost 6 bases and 15 bases, in that order; junction bases with no gene match: 9. This chain's CDR3 is CASRQTSGRSGFF. CDR3 sequence (DNA): TGTGCCAGCAGGCAGACTAGCGGGAGATCGGGGTTCTTC.

The chain couples TRBV10-3 to TRBJ1-1; weak D call: TRBD1 (5 bases). In germline, CDR1 is ENHRY, CDR2 SYGVKD. Trimming stripped 9 bases from V and 5 bases from J, with 16 bases between. The CDR3 is 13 residues long. The CDR3 region has the DNA TGTGCCATGAAGAGGGCGGGGGAAACTGAAGCTTTCTTT. Translating it yields CAMKRAGETEAFF.

The chain carries TRBV10-2 and TRBJ1-2; 7 bases agree with TRBD1. The length of the CDR3 is 12 residues. CDR1 and CDR2 from the germline V gene are WSHSY and SAAADI. The trim removed 11 bases at V and 3 bases at J, leaving 6 bases unmatched. The CDR3 sequence: CAGYRGDYGYTF. CDR3 DNA sequence: TGCGCCGGGTACAGGGGCGACTATGGCTACACCTTC.

This sequence joins TRBV6-1 and TRBJ2-5; 12 bases agree with TRBD1. The J call may be mistaken, given a closer DNA end match to TRBJ2-7. Looked up from germline, CDR1 is MNHNS and CDR2 is SASEGT. The CDR3 has 16 residues. CDR3 coding DNA: TGTGCCAGCAGTGTTGCTTCCGGGACAGGGGGCATCGAGCAGTACTTC. It is translated as CASSVASGTGGIEQYF.

The count of this clone is one. This rearrangement joins TRBV29-1 to TRBJ2-1, with a possible D match to TRBD2 (6 bases). V lost 5 bases, J lost 8 bases, and 19 bases lay in between. Germline-derived CDR1 and CDR2 are SQVTM and ANQGSEA. The CDR3 consists of 14 residues. CDR3 nucleotides: TGCAGCGTTCGCAGGCGAGAAGGAGGGTATGAGCAGTTCTTC. Encoded protein: CSVRRREGGYEQFF.

CDR3 nucleotide sequence: TGTGCCAGCAGCTTAACCCTAGCGGCAGAGACCCAGTACTTC. This codes for CASSLTLAAETQYF. The rearrangement uses TRBV11-3 and TRBJ2-5; 7 bases fit TRBD2. The CDR3 sequence is 14 residues long. Germline CDR1 SGHNT, CDR2 YENEEA. V gave up 2 bases and J gave up 4 bases; unmatched junction bases: 4.

The J gene is TRBJ2-5, the V gene TRBV19, with 9 nucleotides matching TRBD2. Germline V CDR1 and CDR2: LNHDA, SQIVND (reference sequence). V trimming: 5 bases; J trimming: 2 bases; junction bases outside the gene matches: 6. The CDR3 totals 15 residues. The chain's CDR3 is CASSALTSGQETQYF. In nucleotides, the CDR3 is TGTGCCAGTAGTGCCTTGACTAGCGGACAAGAGACCCAGTACTTC.

This clone came up a few times. The chain is built from TRBV30 and TRBJ1-2; D unclear. In germline, CDR1 is GTSNPN, CDR2 SVGIG (reference sequence). The CDR3 sequence is 12 residues long. The V end lost 1 base, the J end lost 4 bases, and 7 bases lay between the germline ends. In DNA form, the CDR3 reads TGTGCCTGGAGTGACAGCCTCTATGGCTACACCTTC. The encoded protein is CAWSDSLYGYTF.

The chain uses TRBV7-6 and TRBJ2-2; TRBD2 matches at 10 bases. CDR1 is SGHVS, CDR2 FNYEAQ, per germline. V dropped 5 bases and J dropped 2; count of bases not matched to a gene: 5. The CDR3 spans 16 residues. The chain's CDR3 is CASSGSGGINTGELFF. For the CDR3, the DNA is TGTGCCAGCAGCGGTAGCGGGGGGATAAACACCGGGGAGCTGTTTTTT. Together with reference TRBV7-6 and TRBJ2-2, the CDR3 gives the full variable domain: GAGVSQSPRYKVTKRGQDVALRCDPISGHVSLYWYRQALGQGPEFLTYFNYEAQQDKSGLPNDRFSAERPEGSISTLTIQRTEQRDSAMYRCASSGSGGINTGELFFGEGSRLTVL.

The chain combines TRBV7-8 with TRBJ1-2, with TRBD1 matching over 9 bases. The V gene's germline CDR1 is SGHVS and CDR2 FQNEAQ. Losses at the gene ends were 5 bases for V and 2 bases for J; bases not matched to a gene: 6. The CDR3 length is 15 residues. CDR3 in amino acids: CASSMGTGWNYGYTF. In DNA, the CDR3 is TGTGCCAGCAGCATGGGGACAGGGTGGAACTATGGCTACACCTTC.

The rearrangement joins TRBV18 to TRBJ2-7, with D maybe TRBD1 (6 bases). The CDR3 totals 16 residues. Germline V lookup: CDR1 KGHSH, CDR2 LQKENI. V was cut by 3 bases and J by 1 base, with 16 bases left in between. The CDR3 region has the DNA TGTGCCAGCTCACCTTACCCAATCGGGACATCCTACGAGCAGTACTTC. Its protein product is CASSPYPIGTSYEQYF.

The chain is built from TRBV27 and TRBJ2-3; 9 nucleotides agree with TRBD1. This CDR3 is 17 amino acids long. Germline loops: CDR1 MNHEY, CDR2 SMNVEV (reference sequence). Trimming cost V 3 bases and J 5 bases; bases outside gene matches: 12. The CDR3 here is CASSFNNRGLRLDTQYF. The CDR3 DNA sequence: TGTGCCAGCAGTTTTAACAACAGGGGGCTGAGATTAGATACGCAGTATTTT.

The chain recombines TRBV7-2 with TRBJ2-5, with 7 bases that match TRBD1. The germline CDR1 and CDR2 sequences are SGHTA and FQGNSA. CDR3 length equals 13 residues. Trimming took 5 bases from V and 2 from J; bases not matched to a gene: 2. The CDR3 nucleotides read TGTGCCAGCAGCGACAGGGTTCAAGAGACCCAGTACTTC. Translated, it gives CASSDRVQETQYF.

The rearrangement uses TRBV4-1 and TRBJ2-5, with 7 bases fitting TRBD1. The J call is in doubt because the DNA end fits TRBJ2-7 better. This CDR3 is built from 15 residues. Germline V CDR1 and CDR2: MGHRA, YSYEKL. CDR3 nucleotides: TGCGCCAGCAGCCTCTGGACAGGAAAGGCAGACGAGCAGTACTTC. Translation: CASSLWTGKADEQYF.

This clone has a handful of counts. V is TRBV4-2 and J is TRBJ1-1, with D uncertain. This CDR3 comprises 18 residues. Germline CDR1 and CDR2: LGHNA and YNFKEQ. V lost 0 bases to trimming and J lost 0 bases, with 17 bases between them. The CDR3 region is CASSQDRGGHPLNTEAFF. DNA of the CDR3: TGTGCCAGCAGCCAAGATCGTGGCGGCCACCCGCTGAACACTGAAGCTTTCTTT.